The following is a T cell receptor (beta chain) sequence with its context. In this sample, this clone turned up a few times. Its antigen specificity is not known. One base away there is no much larger clone; base qualities are not given. The CDR3 goes from the cysteine to the phenylalanine over 12 residues. Just the 36-base CDR3 DNA is kept, in frame starting at base 1. CDR1 and CDR2 are read off the germline V gene (reference sequence) as SEHNR and FQNEAQ. A distance of 8 bases separates the germline ends of V and J, which lose 3 bases and 6 bases respectively. This sample is drawn from a study of neoadjuvant anti-PD-1 for oral cavity cancer (dated by TCRdb to 2020 to 2022). With respect to the entire study: Three to four biweekly doses of nivolumab at 3 mg/kg were mostly administered to patients before curative-intent surgical resection. A fourth nivolumab dose was given around day 43 to patients without progression, and definitive surgical resection was performed in those patients on days 50-56. Under RECIST 1.1, patients with complete response, partial response or stable disease were classed as responders, and patients with progression were classed as non-responders. An approximately 32% response rate was observed in the parent correlative cohort, in which around twelve patients were included.

For survey sequencing of tumor libraries, mostly around 5.1 ug of input genomic DNA was used, and two replicates were run per sample. Following the manufacturer's instructions, the team built TCRbeta libraries using the immunoSEQ hsTCRbeta kit. Sequencing of the completed libraries took place using an Illumina NovaSeq 6000 S4 flow cell after they had been pooled to around 2.7 nM. In the authors' own workflow: The immunoSEQ Analyzer handled quality control and preprocessing of the raw data. The analysis was limited to productive rearrangements, and each clonotype was defined by a unique CDR3 amino acid sequence. Using the R package tcR, the researchers computed the Gini-Simpson index as their estimate of repertoire clonality. Student's t test was used to compare Gini indices, and Pearson correlation was used to assess associations with tumor size change. This immuneACCESS table, as held by TCRdb, lists in-frame sequences with V and J called but not all clones. Of the missing ones, under half trace to an unresolved V gene in checked studies; the others have no known cause. The DNA gave D and trimming, while V, J and clone size come from that table. For this sample the table gives roughly 12,000 clones, of which less than 70% were detected only once. Under 7.5% of the sample goes to the ten largest clones.

Explained via the paper, the time point label denotes: before neoadjuvant nivolumab. The patients had newly diagnosed stage II-IVA oral cavity squamous cell carcinoma and had not received any prior systemic or radiation treatment. The cohort consisted of patients with HPV-negative, locally advanced oral cavity squamous cell carcinoma. The samples were obtained from a longitudinal correlative study of a single-arm phase II trial testing neoadjuvant nivolumab in oral cavity squamous cell carcinoma. Subject-matched pre- and post-treatment PBMCs and tumors from three responders and three non-responders underwent genomic DNA-based TCRbeta sequencing. Genomic DNA was isolated from tumor tissue using the Maxwell RSC DNA from Tissue kit. Study-wide findings and limitations: The TCR analyses had only a few patients in each response group, and the authors called for validation in larger cohorts. Greater tumor shrinkage correlated with larger post-treatment sizes of preexisting intratumoral clones, which suggests that expansion of preexisting clones contributed to response. Higher pretreatment blood TCRbeta clonality and lower post-treatment tumor TCRbeta clonality were correlated with higher pretreatment blood Treg/Th17 ratios.

Sequenced material: tumor tissue, taken before nivolumab (anti-PD-1) treatment. The receptor chain draws on TRBV7-9 and TRBJ1-2; confidence is insufficient to name the D gene. This sequence originates from a person aged 35-79 years with oral cavity squamous cell carcinoma. The donor label of this sample is uncertain. The CDR3 is CASSFGGNGYTF. The DNA reads TGTGCCAGCAGCTTCGGAGGGAATGGCTACACCTTC. This CDR3, with the reference TRBV7-9 and TRBJ1-2 proteins standing in past its ends, gives the full variable domain DTGVSQNPRHKITKRGQNVTFRCDPISEHNRLYWYRQTLGQGPEFLTYFQNEAQLEKSRLLSDRFSAERPKGSFSTLEIQRTEQGDSAMYLCASSFGGNGYTFGSGTRLTVV.